This T cell receptor beta chain was sequenced in a study of CD8+ T cells in alopecia areata (dated 2018 in TCRdb). For the wider study: The treated patients took part in an open-label pilot trial in which moderate-to-severe alopecia areata was treated with oral tofacitinib at 5 to 10 mg twice daily. Patients stayed on tofacitinib for 6 to 18 months and then had 6 months of follow-up off drug so that delayed response and recurrence could be assessed. The SALT score, which quantifies the percentage of affected scalp surface area, was used to measure disease severity in treated patients. The study used high-throughput TCRbeta sequencing to examine T cell clonal expansion in alopecia areata, in both the C3H/HeJ mouse model and human patients. In humans, TCRbeta sequencing was performed on scalp tissue and on sorted CD4+ and CD8+ peripheral blood T cells from healthy controls and from patients with patchy or totalis/universalis alopecia areata. Tofacitinib-treated patients had biopsies at baseline and at 4 and 24 weeks of treatment, with a later scalp biopsy in several patients. Scalp clonality was compared among normal scalp (n=4), patchy alopecia areata scalp (n=8), and alopecia totalis/universalis scalp (n=8). RNA was extracted with the PAXgene miRNA kit for fixed scalp, the miRNeasy kit for PBMCs, and the RNeasy kit for mouse skin. immunoSEQ multiplex PCR using 35 Vbeta forward primers and 13 Jbeta reverse primers was used to amplify TCRbeta CDR3 regions. The investigation overall reported the following: Because the treated cohort was small and included a single nonresponder, larger studies are needed to assess links between baseline CD8+ expansion and response. Scalp clonality and the number of expanded CD8+ clones among the top 100 scalp clones were significantly decreased by tofacitinib. During tofacitinib treatment, many expanded lesional clones stuck around in both scalp and blood, and this persistence may partly explain why relapse happens after treatment is stopped. Shared TCR sequences between patients were less evident than in mice, which may be partly attributable to HLA diversity in the patient population. Higher clonality and more expanded CD8+ clones were observed in lesional scalp than in normal scalp, particularly in alopecia totalis/universalis, a finding suggestive of antigenic drive. Unlike mouse skin, where gammadelta T cells dominate, normal human skin contains resident alphabeta T cells that get sequenced too, which complicates analysis of the scalp TCR repertoire.

With respect to this clone: Its antigen remains undetermined. No per-base quality is available; no much larger clone lies one base away.

The library was produced with the immunoSEQ multiplex PCR assay. For TCR sequencing, RNA was extracted from every sample and reverse transcribed into cDNA to serve as template. SuperScript III was used for first-strand cDNA synthesis, primed with a 2:1 mix of oligo-dT and random hexamers. A synthetic immune receptor repertoire was used to gauge amplification bias, and whatever bias remained was removed computationally. As for the authors' bioinformatics: Raw reads were preprocessed to remove errors, and CDR3 was defined by IMGT conventions from the conserved cysteine to phenylalanine. Clonality was computed by normalizing Shannon entropy by log2 of the number of productive unique TCRs and subtracting the result from 1. Scalp TCRbeta sequences were cross-referenced with sorted blood CD4 and CD8 repertoires so that the CD4 or CD8 identity of scalp clones could be inferred. Held by TCRdb, this immuneACCESS table contains in-frame sequences only and omits some clones. Under half of the omission traces to an unresolved V gene where checked; the cause of the rest is unknown. That table furnishes V, J and clone size, whereas the DNA furnished D and trimming. The sample table lists about 220,000 clones, around three fifths of them with a count of one. The top ten clonotypes cover more than 1.5% of the sample.

What the time point label conveys for this sample: about 4 weeks on oral tofacitinib. The sample's treatment or condition label, in plain terms: oral pan-JAK inhibitor, 5-10 mg twice daily. Peripheral blood and lesional scalp punch biopsies were obtained from patients with alopecia areata. After PBMCs were isolated by density centrifugation and stained for CD3, CD4 and CD8, a FACSAria was used to sort CD4+ and CD8+ T cells. Inclusive of the bounding cysteine and phenylalanine, the CDR3 is 17 residues long. Of the read, only the CDR3 DNA is kept; its 51 bases are in frame from base 1. As encoded in the germline V gene, CDR1 is LGHNA while CDR2 is YSLEER. V lost 3 bases and J lost 1 base, and the count of bases not matched to a germline gene is 6.

The chain employs TRBV4-3 and TRBJ2-4, with 10 junctional bases fitting TRBD1. Material: CD4+ T cells sorted from blood, obtained at week 4, from a patient treated with tofacitinib. This TCR was sampled from a human donor with alopecia areata. The CDR3 loop reads CASSHGGGQGAKNIQYF. The nucleotide sequence reads as follows: TGCGCCAGCAGCCATGGTGGGGGACAGGGGGCCAAAAACATTCAGTACTTC.